The next 14 T cell receptor beta chains were all read from a single sample in a study of blood T cell repertoires in COVID-19. The table came from immunoSEQ multiplex PCR; TCRdb's copy has only in-frame clones and leaves some out. The profile shows 130,000 to 150,000 clones, more than 75% of them singletons. Sequencing used peripheral blood. These receptors all come from a man in his 60s with active or convalescent COVID-19.

This chain uses TRBV18 with TRBJ2-7; no firm D call. From germline, CDR1 is KGHSH and CDR2 LQKENI. The CDR3 has 14 residues. V was trimmed by 3 bases and J by 1 base, leaving 10 bases between them. In DNA, the CDR3 is TGTGCCAGCTCACCTACGACTGTTTCCTACGAGCAGTACTTC. Translating it yields CASSPTTVSYEQYF.

The chain carries TRBV6-5 and TRBJ2-5; a weak D match, TRBD2 (5 bases). This CDR3 has 12 residues. Looked up from germline, CDR1 is MNHEY and CDR2 is SVGAGI. The V and J ends lost 6 bases and 5 bases respectively, with 10 bases between them. The CDR3 reads CASRGRRETQYF. The CDR3 region has the DNA TGTGCCAGCAGGGGGAGAAGGGAGACCCAGTACTTC.

The rearrangement joins TRBV11-3 to TRBJ1-1; D gene uncertain. CDR1 SGHNT and CDR2 YENEEA come from the germline V gene. V was pared by 6 bases and J by 0 bases, with 11 bases between. This CDR3 spans 14 amino acids. CDR3 nucleotides: TGTGCCAGCAGTCGCGGAGGGATGAACACTGAAGCTTTCTTT. This codes for CASSRGGMNTEAFF.

V usage is TRBV19 and J usage is TRBJ2-1; 9 bases align to TRBD1. V was clipped by 4 bases and J by 4 bases; unmatched bases: 14. This CDR3 comprises 18 residues. Germline CDR1 is LNHDA and CDR2 is SQIVND (reference sequence). CDR3 nucleotides: TGTGCCAGTAGTAGGGGAGTGACAGGGGGTGAAATATACAATGAGCAGTTCTTC. Encoded protein: CASSRGVTGGEIYNEQFF.

This clone has only a few counts. The chain has TRBV7-9 and TRBJ1-2; 7 bases align to TRBD1. Germline trimming cut 5 bases from V and 6 bases from J; bases unmatched to any gene: 9. This CDR3 comprises 14 residues. Germline V CDR1 and CDR2: SEHNR, FQNEAQ (reference sequence). As DNA, the CDR3 is TGTGCCAGCAGCACTTGGACAGGCGAGAATGGCTACACCTTC. Its translation: CASSTWTGENGYTF.

This chain joins TRBV15 and TRBJ2-1; TRBD1 might be the D (6 bases). The length of the CDR3 is 15 residues. Looked up from germline, CDR1 is LNHNV and CDR2 is YYDKDF (reference sequence). Trimming took 0 bases from V and 8 from J, leaving 14 bases between them. CDR3 nucleotides: TGTGCCACCAGCAGAGATCGTGGGCCAGGGGATGAGCAGTTCTTC. As protein: CATSRDRGPGDEQFF.

The chain combines TRBV5-4 with TRBJ2-3; perhaps TRBD2 as D (5 bases). Germline values: CDR1 SGHNT, CDR2 YYREEE (reference sequence). V lost 0 bases to trimming and J lost 1 base, with 9 bases between them. The CDR3 consists of 15 residues. CDR3 in amino acids: CASSLELVGTDTQYF. The DNA of the CDR3 is TGTGCCAGCAGCTTGGAACTAGTCGGCACAGATACGCAGTATTTT. The whole variable domain, remainder taken from reference TRBV5-4 and TRBJ2-3, is ETGVTQSPTHLIKTRGQQVTLRCSSQSGHNTVSWYQQALGQGPQFIFQYYREEENGRGNFPPRFSGLQFPNYSSELNVNALELDDSALYLCASSLELVGTDTQYFGPGTRLTVL.

This chain connects TRBV4-2 to TRBJ1-2; possible D gene TRBD1, 6 bases. The CDR3 has 13 residues. V lost 3 bases and J lost 2, with 7 bases in between. The V gene's germline CDR1 is LGHNA and CDR2 YNFKEQ. In DNA form, the CDR3 reads TGTGCCAGCAGCCAGGGGGCGAACTATGGCTACACCTTC. Protein: CASSQGANYGYTF.

The genes are TRBV7-3 and TRBJ1-1; D is undetermined. The CDR3 runs 10 residues. The V and J ends lost 5 bases and 11 bases respectively, with 9 bases between them. Germline CDR1 and CDR2: SGHTA and FQGTGA. The CDR3 reads CASSNYEAFF. CDR3 bases: TGTGCCAGCAGCAATTATGAGGCTTTCTTT. Full variable domain (remainder filled in from reference TRBV7-3 and TRBJ1-1): GAGVSQTPSNKVTEKGKYVELRCDPISGHTALYWYRQSLGQGPEFLIYFQGTGAADDSGLPNDRFFAVRPEGSVSTLKIQRTERGDSAVYLCASSNYEAFFGQGTRLTVV.

This rearrangement joins TRBV6-5 to TRBJ1-1, with no clear D. In germline, CDR1 is MNHEY, CDR2 SVGAGI. The CDR3 runs to 14 residues. The germline V and J ends were trimmed by 2 bases and 1 base, with 8 bases remaining between them. The CDR3 spells CASSYRRENTEAFF. Written as DNA, the CDR3 is TGTGCCAGCAGTTACAGGCGGGAGAACACTGAAGCTTTCTTT.

The rearrangement links TRBV5-6 to TRBJ1-1, with TRBD1 matching over 9 bases. The CDR3 length is 13 residues. Germline V gives CDR1 SGHDT, CDR2 YYEEEE. The ends lost 2 bases at V and 7 bases at J; junction bases unmatched: 3. This chain's CDR3 is CASSFLGQGEAFF. In nucleotides, the CDR3 is TGTGCCAGCAGCTTTTTGGGACAGGGTGAAGCTTTCTTT. Filled out from reference TRBV5-6 and TRBJ1-1, the complete variable domain reads DAGVTQSPTHLIKTRGQQVTLRCSPKSGHDTVSWYQQALGQGPQFIFQYYEEEERQRGNFPDRFSGHQFPNYSSELNVNALLLGDSALYLCASSFLGQGEAFFGQGTRLTVV.

This sequence joins TRBV28 and TRBJ2-4; TRBD1 agrees at 8 bases. V lost 6 bases to trimming and J lost 6 bases; unmatched junction nucleotides: 7. In germline, CDR1 is MDHEN, CDR2 SYDVKM. The length of the CDR3 is 14 residues. The CDR3 protein is CASRLPGQANIQYF. As DNA, the CDR3 is TGTGCCAGCAGACTGCCGGGACAGGCAAACATTCAGTACTTC.

V and J are TRBV4-3 and TRBJ2-7; D is possibly TRBD1 (5 bases). CDR1 and CDR2 from the germline V gene are LGHNA and YSLEER. Deletions cut 2 bases from V and 11 bases from J, with 13 bases between. The CDR3 totals 12 residues. The CDR3 DNA reads as TGCGCCAGCAGCCAAAAGGGGCCTGGAGAGTACTTC. Translated, it gives CASSQKGPGEYF.

The J gene is TRBJ1-2, the V gene TRBV6-2 or TRBV6-3; 9 nucleotides align to TRBD1. The CDR3 runs to 13 residues. The germline gives CDR1 MNHEY, CDR2 SVGEGT. Trimming at V came to 4 bases and at J to 4 bases, leaving 1 base not matched to a gene. The CDR3 nucleotides are TGTGCCAGCAGTTCGGGACAGGGCTATGGCTACACCTTC. Protein sequence: CASSSGQGYGYTF.